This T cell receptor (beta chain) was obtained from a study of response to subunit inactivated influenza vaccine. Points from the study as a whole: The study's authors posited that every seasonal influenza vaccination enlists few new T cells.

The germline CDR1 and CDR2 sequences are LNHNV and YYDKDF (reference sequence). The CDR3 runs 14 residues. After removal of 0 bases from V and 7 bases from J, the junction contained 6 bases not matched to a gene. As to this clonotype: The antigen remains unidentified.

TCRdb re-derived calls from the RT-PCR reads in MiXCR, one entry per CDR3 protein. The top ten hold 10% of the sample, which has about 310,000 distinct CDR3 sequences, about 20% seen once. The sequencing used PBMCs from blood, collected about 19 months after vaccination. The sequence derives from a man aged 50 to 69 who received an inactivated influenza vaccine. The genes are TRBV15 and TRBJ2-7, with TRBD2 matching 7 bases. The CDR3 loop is CATSRDLRGGEQYF. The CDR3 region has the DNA TGTGCCACCAGCAGAGATCTGAGGGGAGGGGAGCAGTACTTC.